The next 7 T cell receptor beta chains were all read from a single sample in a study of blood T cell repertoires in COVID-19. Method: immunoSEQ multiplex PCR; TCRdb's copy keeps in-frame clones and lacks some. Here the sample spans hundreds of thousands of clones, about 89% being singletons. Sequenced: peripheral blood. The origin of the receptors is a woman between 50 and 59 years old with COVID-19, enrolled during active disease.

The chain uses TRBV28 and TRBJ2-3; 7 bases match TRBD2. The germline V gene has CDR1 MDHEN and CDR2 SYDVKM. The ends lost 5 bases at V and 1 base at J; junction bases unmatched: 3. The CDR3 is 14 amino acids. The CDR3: CASSRAGRTDTQYF. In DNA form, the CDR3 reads TGTGCCAGCAGTAGAGCGGGGCGCACAGATACGCAGTATTTT.

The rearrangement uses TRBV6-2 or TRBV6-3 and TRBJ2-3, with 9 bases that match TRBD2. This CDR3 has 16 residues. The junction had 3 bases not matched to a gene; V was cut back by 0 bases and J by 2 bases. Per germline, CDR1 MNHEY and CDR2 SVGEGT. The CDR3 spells CASSYSGGGDTDTQYF. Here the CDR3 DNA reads TGTGCCAGCAGTTACTCTGGCGGGGGGGACACAGATACGCAGTATTTT.

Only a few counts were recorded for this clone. The CDR3 sequence is CASSSGLNQPQHF. CDR3 DNA: TGTGCCAGCAGCTCTGGACTTAATCAGCCCCAGCATTTT. The rearrangement links TRBV7-7 to TRBJ1-5; D not certain. CDR3 length: 13 residues. Trimming pared 4 bases from V and 4 bases from J, leaving 8 bases between. From germline, CDR1 is SSHAT and CDR2 FNYEAQ (reference sequence).

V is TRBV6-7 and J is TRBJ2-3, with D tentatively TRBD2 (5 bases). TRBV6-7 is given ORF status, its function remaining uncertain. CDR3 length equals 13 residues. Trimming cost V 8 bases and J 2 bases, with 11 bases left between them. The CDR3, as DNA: TGTGCCAGCCTCCTAGCCTACACAGATACGCAGTATTTT. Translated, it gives CASLLAYTDTQYF.

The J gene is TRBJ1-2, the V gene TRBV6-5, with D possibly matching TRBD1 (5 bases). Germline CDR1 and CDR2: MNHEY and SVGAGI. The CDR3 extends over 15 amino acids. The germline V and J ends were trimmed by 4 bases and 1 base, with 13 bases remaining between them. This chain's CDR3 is CASSSGQQINYGYTF. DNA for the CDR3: TGTGCCAGCAGTTCTGGACAACAAATTAACTATGGCTACACCTTC.

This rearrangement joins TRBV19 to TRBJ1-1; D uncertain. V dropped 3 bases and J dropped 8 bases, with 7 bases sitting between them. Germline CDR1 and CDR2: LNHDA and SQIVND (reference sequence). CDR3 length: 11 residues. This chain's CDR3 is CASSMGGEAFF. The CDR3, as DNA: TGTGCCAGTAGTATGGGCGGGGAAGCTTTCTTT.

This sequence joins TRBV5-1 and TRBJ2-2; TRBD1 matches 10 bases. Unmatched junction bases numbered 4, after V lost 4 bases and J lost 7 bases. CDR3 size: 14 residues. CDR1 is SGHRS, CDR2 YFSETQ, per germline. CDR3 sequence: CASSPGQGIGELFF. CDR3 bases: TGCGCCAGCAGCCCGGGACAGGGGATCGGGGAGCTGTTTTTT.